This passage covers 21 T cell receptor beta chains from one sample sequenced in a study of cytomegalovirus exposure and HLA in healthy donors (dated by TCRdb to about 2017). The method behind the library was the immunoSEQ multiplex PCR assay. This immuneACCESS table, as held by TCRdb, lists in-frame sequences with V and J called but not all clones. Of the missing ones, under half trace to an unresolved V gene in checked studies; the others have no known cause. In this sample the table shows about 160,000 clones, over 85% of which occur a single time. The ten top clones hold 4% to 4.5% of the sample. The sample taken for sequencing was PBMCs. These TCRs come from a man aged 18-30 years in good health and CMV-seropositive.

To note about this clone: This specimen includes other DNA sequences encoding the same CDR3. The chain uses TRBV27 and TRBJ2-7; 10 nucleotides align to TRBD2. Germline V gene data show CDR1 as MNHEY and CDR2 as SMNVEV (reference sequence). The CDR3 loop spans 14 amino acids. V lost 6 bases to trimming and J lost 2 bases; unmatched junction nucleotides: 4. Written as DNA, the CDR3 is TGTGCCAGCAGCCGCACTAGCGGGGCCTACGAGCAGTACTTC. This encodes CASSRTSGAYEQYF.

The rearrangement uses TRBV2 and TRBJ2-3; no clear D. With 2 bases removed from V and 7 bases from J, the gap between germline ends came to 16 bases. Germline V CDR1 and CDR2: SNHLY, FYNNEI. The CDR3 has 15 residues. The CDR3: CASSEQAQALNTQYF. The CDR3 region has the DNA TGTGCCAGCAGTGAACAAGCCCAAGCGTTGAATACGCAGTATTTT.

Concerning this clone: The same CDR3 arises from other DNA sequences in this sample as well. The chain recombines TRBV27 with TRBJ2-7; 9 nucleotides agree with TRBD1. This CDR3 spans 13 amino acids. The J segment lost 4 bases and the V segment lost 5 bases, leaving 3 bases of the junction unmatched. Germline V CDR1 and CDR2: MNHEY, SMNVEV (reference sequence). The CDR3 region has the DNA TGTGCCAGCAGTCAAGGACAGGGGTACGAGCAGTACTTC. This sequence encodes CASSQGQGYEQYF.

This rearrangement joins TRBV21-1 to TRBJ1-2; TRBD1, the table's D call, lacks a check against the DNA. TRBV21-1 is flagged as a pseudogene. The CDR3 has 16 residues. CDR3 sequence (DNA): TGTGCCAGCAGCAAAGGGGGACAGGGCCCCAACTATGGCTACACCTTC. Translation: CASSKGGQGPNYGYTF.

The chain combines TRBV11-2 with TRBJ2-7; D perhaps matches TRBD1 (6 bases). The germline V gene encodes CDR1 SGHAT and CDR2 FQNNGV. V gave up 1 base and J gave up 4 bases, with 17 bases separating them. The CDR3 covers 16 residues. The CDR3 reads CASSLVVGAGGYEQYF. As DNA, the CDR3 is TGTGCCAGCAGCTTAGTAGTGGGGGCTGGTGGGTACGAGCAGTACTTC.

This chain uses TRBV29-1 with TRBJ2-3; TRBD1 matches at 8 bases. The CDR3 runs 13 residues. J gave up 4 bases and V 5 bases, and 5 bases lay outside the gene matches. CDR1 SQVTM and CDR2 ANQGSEA come from the germline V gene. The CDR3 region is CSVPQGAADTQYF. In nucleotides, the CDR3 is TGCAGCGTTCCGCAGGGGGCGGCAGATACGCAGTATTTT.

This clone was observed a single time. J is TRBJ2-7 and V is TRBV28, with D possibly TRBD1 on 6 matching bases. This CDR3 spans 12 amino acids. Germline V lookup: CDR1 MDHEN, CDR2 SYDVKM. Trimming left V 10 bases short and J 2 bases short, with 12 bases between. The CDR3 spells CATQQGPYEQYF. CDR3 coding DNA: TGTGCCACTCAACAGGGTCCCTACGAGCAGTACTTC.

This clone was detected once. This chain joins TRBV12-5 and TRBJ1-5; D gene uncertain. The V end was cut by 5 bases, the J end by 4 bases, with 9 bases between. The germline V gene has CDR1 LGHNT and CDR2 FRNRAP. This CDR3 spans 13 amino acids. The CDR3 bases are TGTGCTAGTGGTAGCCTGTTTAATCAGCCCCAGCATTTT. Its translation is CASGSLFNQPQHF. Combining the CDR3 with reference TRBV12-5 and TRBJ1-5 gives the whole variable domain DARVTQTPRHKVTEMGQEVTMRCQPILGHNTVFWYRQTMMQGLELLAYFRNRAPLDDSGMPKDRFSAEMPDATLATLKIQPSEPRDSAVYFCASGSLFNQPQHFGDGTRLSIL.

The chain couples TRBV25-1 to TRBJ1-3; no clear D. The length of the CDR3 is 17 residues. V lost 7 bases and J 3 bases, leaving 22 bases between the germline ends. Germline V lookup: CDR1 MGHDK, CDR2 SYGVNS. The CDR3 nucleotides are TGTGCCAGCACCTCCCCTAAGTCTCACCCCTTTGGAAACACCATATATTTT. Its protein product is CASTSPKSHPFGNTIYF.

The V call is TRBV5-1, the J call TRBJ2-2, with a possible D match to TRBD2 (5 bases). Trimming took off 0 bases at V and 6 bases at J, with 12 bases between the two ends. There are 15 residues in the CDR3. CDR1 is SGHRS and CDR2 is YFSETQ in the germline V gene. DNA of the CDR3: TGCGCCAGCAGCTTGGGGGCTAGCCGGTCCGGGGAGCTGTTTTTT. Its translation is CASSLGASRSGELFF.

J is TRBJ2-5 and V is TRBV27; TRBD1 matches 9 bases. CDR1 is MNHEY, CDR2 SMNVEV, per germline (reference sequence). The CDR3 extends over 15 amino acids. The V gene end was trimmed by 5 bases and the J gene end by 5 bases; junction bases not matched to a gene: 9. The CDR3 region has the DNA TGTGCCAGCAGTCCTTATTATGACAGGGGGGAGACCCAGTACTTC. Its translation is CASSPYYDRGETQYF.

J is TRBJ2-7 and V is TRBV6-5, with 10 nucleotides matching TRBD1. J lost 2 bases, V lost 5 bases, and 6 bases had no gene match. Germline CDR1 MNHEY, CDR2 SVGAGI. This CDR3 region has 15 residues. CDR3 amino acids: CASSLPGQGPYEQYF. The CDR3 DNA reads TGTGCCAGCAGTCTTCCGGGACAGGGGCCCTACGAGCAGTACTTC.

The V and J genes are TRBV14 and TRBJ1-4; D perhaps matches TRBD1 (6 bases). The germline gives CDR1 SGHDN, CDR2 FVKESK. CDR3 length: 13 residues. Trimming shortened V by 7 bases and J by 3 bases, and 9 bases separated the two germline ends. CDR3 DNA sequence: TGTGCCAGCATAACAGGGTCTAATGAAAAACTGTTTTTT. It is translated as CASITGSNEKLFF.

The V gene is TRBV5-4, the J gene TRBJ2-6, with 8 nucleotides matching TRBD2. The CDR3 is 15 amino acids. J was trimmed by 5 bases and V by 6 bases; bases with no gene match: 7. Germline V CDR1 and CDR2: SGHNT, YYREEE (reference sequence). CDR3 in DNA: TGTGCCAGCACCTCGGGGGGGGACTGGGCCAACGTCCTGACTTTC. This translates into CASTSGGDWANVLTF.

The chain joins TRBV7-9 to TRBJ2-7; perhaps TRBD1 as D (6 bases). V was shortened by 3 bases and J by 5 bases, with 11 bases between the two germline ends. This CDR3 is 13 amino acids long. Germline loops: CDR1 SEHNR, CDR2 FQNEAQ (reference sequence). Written as DNA, the CDR3 is TGTGCCAGCAGCTTCACAGGGTTAGACGAGCAGTACTTC. The encoded protein is CASSFTGLDEQYF.

The V gene is TRBV19, the J gene TRBJ1-1; TRBD1 is a possible D gene (6 bases). The germline V gene has CDR1 LNHDA and CDR2 SQIVND (reference sequence). Between the trimmed V and J ends, which lost 4 bases and 6 bases, there was a span of 12 bases. This CDR3 is built from 13 residues. CDR3 sequence reads: CASSTQGPAEAFF. CDR3 DNA sequence: TGTGCCAGTAGTACACAGGGCCCCGCTGAAGCTTTCTTT.

This clone occurred once. The gene calls are TRBV7-9 and TRBJ1-2, with 9 positions matching TRBD1. The CDR3 sequence is 14 residues long. The J segment lost 5 bases and the V segment lost 4 bases, leaving 5 bases of the junction unmatched. The germline CDR1 and CDR2 sequences are SEHNR and FQNEAQ (reference sequence). The CDR3 loop reads CASSSAGTGYGYTF. CDR3 nucleotide sequence: TGTGCCAGCAGCTCCGCCGGGACAGGGTATGGCTACACCTTC.

V is TRBV4-1 and J is TRBJ2-2, with TRBD1 matching over 7 bases. J lost 0 bases, V lost 1 base, and 8 bases had no gene match. The CDR3 is made up of 18 amino acids. Germline CDR1 and CDR2: MGHRA and YSYEKL. CDR3 residues: CASSQVAPGTANTGELFF. DNA for the CDR3: TGCGCCAGCAGCCAAGTGGCTCCCGGGACAGCGAACACCGGGGAGCTGTTTTTT.

The chain links TRBV30 to TRBJ2-7; 7 bases agree with TRBD1. The length of the CDR3 is 12 residues. The V gene end was trimmed by 2 bases and the J gene end by 8 bases; junction bases not matched to a gene: 6. Germline lookup yields CDR1 GTSNPN and CDR2 SVGIG (reference sequence). The CDR3 DNA follows: TGTGCCTGGAGTCCTGACAGGGTGAAGCAGTACTTC. This sequence encodes CAWSPDRVKQYF.

About this clone: An end of the junction does not agree with germline; a read error may underlie this. The gene calls are TRBV7-7 and TRBJ2-1, with TRBD2 identical over 10 bases. The germline V gene has CDR1 SSHAT and CDR2 FNYEAQ (reference sequence). The CDR3 has 15 residues. In DNA form, the CDR3 reads TGTGCTAGCAGCTTAGCCGGGACTAGCGTCAATGAGCAGTTCTTC. This sequence encodes CASSLAGTSVNEQFF.

The CDR3 DNA reads TGTGCCAGTAGTATAGGCGGGATAGGGGCCGGGGAGCTGTTTTTT. Protein product: CASSIGGIGAGELFF. The genes are TRBV19 and TRBJ2-2; TRBD2 might be the D (6 bases). The CDR3 is made up of 15 amino acids. CDR1 LNHDA and CDR2 SQIVND come from the germline V gene (reference sequence). V was shortened by 1 base and J by 6 bases, with 12 bases between the two germline ends.